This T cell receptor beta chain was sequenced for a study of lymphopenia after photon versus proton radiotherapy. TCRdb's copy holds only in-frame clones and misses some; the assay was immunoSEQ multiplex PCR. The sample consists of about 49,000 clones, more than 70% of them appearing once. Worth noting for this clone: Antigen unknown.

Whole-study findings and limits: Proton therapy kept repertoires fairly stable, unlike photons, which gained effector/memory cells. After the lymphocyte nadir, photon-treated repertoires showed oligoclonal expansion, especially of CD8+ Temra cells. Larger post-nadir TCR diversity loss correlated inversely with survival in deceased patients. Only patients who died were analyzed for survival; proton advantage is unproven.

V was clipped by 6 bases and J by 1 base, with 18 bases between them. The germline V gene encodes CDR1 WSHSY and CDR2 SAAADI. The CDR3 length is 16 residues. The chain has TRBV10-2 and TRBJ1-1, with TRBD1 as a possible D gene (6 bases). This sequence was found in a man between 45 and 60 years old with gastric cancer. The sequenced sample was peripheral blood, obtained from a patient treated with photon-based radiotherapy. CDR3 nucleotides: TGCGCCAGCAGCAGAACGGGGGCGGTAGCGAACACTGAAGCTTTCTTT. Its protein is CASSRTGAVANTEAFF.